The T cell receptor beta chain under discussion was sequenced for a study of persistence of HIV-infected CD4 T cells. Study findings and constraints: Antigen-responding cells were enriched for degenerate expanded CDR3beta sequences.

About this clone: The antigen is undetermined.

CDR1 and CDR2 from the germline V gene are LGHDT and YNNKEL (reference sequence). J lost 3 bases, V lost 5 bases, and 10 bases had no gene match. The CDR3 sequence is 16 residues long. Cells were stimulated with CMV-infected fibroblast lysates at 8 to 10 ug/mL. Sorted nonresponding memory CD4+ T cells were CD40L-negative, CD69-negative, CD45RO-high. The immunoSEQ assay was version 4, run in survey mode. The table came from immunoSEQ multiplex PCR; TCRdb's copy has only in-frame clones and leaves some out. The data show some 28,000 clones, roughly four fifths seen once. The clonotype was recovered from an adult man with HIV who was CMV-seropositive. The sample in question was CD4+ T cells sorted from PBMCs after approximately 19-hour stimulation, obtained from a patient who received antiretroviral therapy. The V call is TRBV3-1 (or the pseudogene TRBV3-2), the J call TRBJ2-7; 10 bases agree with TRBD2. CDR3 in amino acids: CASSKWSSGGIYEQYF. CDR3 sequence (DNA): TGTGCCAGCAGCAAATGGTCTAGCGGGGGCATCTACGAGCAGTACTTC.